The entry that follows covers one TCR beta chain sequence. Libraries were prepared by immunoSEQ multiplex PCR; TCRdb keeps only in-frame clonotypes and omits some of them. The data hold about 150,000 clones, with more than 90% observed a single time. The source of the sample is a study of control samples from healthy donors and cancer patients. This CDR3 has 14 amino acids. V dropped 0 bases and J dropped 2 bases, with 9 bases sitting between them. In germline, CDR1 is SGHTS, CDR2 YDEGEE. V is TRBV5-8 and J is TRBJ2-7; a possible D gene is TRBD1 (6 bases). This TCR came from a man younger than 45 in good health. Specimen: blood. Here the CDR3 reads CASSLGPGAYEQYF. The CDR3 DNA follows: TGTGCCAGCAGCTTGGGGCCAGGGGCCTACGAGCAGTACTTC. Drawing the rest from reference TRBV5-8 and TRBJ2-7, the complete variable domain is EAGVTQSPTHLIKTRGQQATLRCSPISGHTSVYWYQQALGLGLQFLLWYDEGEERNRGNFPPRFSGRQFPNYSSELNVNALELEDSALYLCASSLGPGAYEQYFGPGTRLTVT.